This entry lists 23 T cell receptor beta chains sequenced from one sample in a study of blood T cell repertoires in COVID-19. Using immunoSEQ multiplex PCR, the repertoire was profiled, and TCRdb retains in-frame clones only, with some absent. The sample lists 200,000 to 300,000 clones; approximately 85% were seen once. The sequencing input was PBMCs or T cells enriched from blood (not recorded which). The source is a woman between 45 and 60 years old with acute COVID-19.

The genes are TRBV24-1 and TRBJ1-2; D remains ambiguous. Germline CDR1 is KGHDR and CDR2 is SFDVKD. V was cut by 3 bases and J by 4 bases, with 11 bases left in between. There are 14 residues in the CDR3. DNA of the CDR3: TGTGCCACCAGTGATAATGACACCCCCTATGGCTACACCTTC. Its translation: CATSDNDTPYGYTF.

This chain connects TRBV5-1 to TRBJ2-3; 11 bases are shared with TRBD1. The CDR3 contains 15 residues. J was trimmed by 4 bases and V by 0 bases; bases with no gene match: 1. The V gene's germline CDR1 is SGHRS and CDR2 YFSETQ. CDR3 in DNA: TGCGCCAGCAGCTTGGGGGACAGGGGGGCAGATACGCAGTATTTT. This translates into CASSLGDRGADTQYF. Combining the CDR3 with reference TRBV5-1 and TRBJ2-3 gives the whole variable domain KAGVTQTPRYLIKTRGQQVTLSCSPISGHRSVSWYQQTPGQGLQFLFEYFSETQRNKGNFPGRFSGRQFSNSRSEMNVSTLELGDSALYLCASSLGDRGADTQYFGPGTRLTVL.

This rearrangement joins TRBV5-1 to TRBJ1-1; unclear D gene. Trimming left V 0 bases short and J 1 base short, with 7 bases between. Germline V gives CDR1 SGHRS, CDR2 YFSETQ. The CDR3 totals 14 residues. The CDR3 spells CASSLELSNTEAFF. The CDR3 nucleotides read TGCGCCAGCAGCTTGGAACTTTCGAACACTGAAGCTTTCTTT.

This chain uses TRBV3-1 (or the pseudogene TRBV3-2) with TRBJ2-3; 8 bases are shared with TRBD2. The CDR3 totals 24 residues. Unmatched junction bases numbered 31, after V lost 4 bases and J lost 1 base. The V gene's germline CDR1 is LGHDT and CDR2 YNNKEL (reference sequence). CDR3 sequence (DNA): TGTGCCAGCAGCCGTCCGAAACCCCCGTCCTTTCGGGGGGGGGCCTGGAATCGCACAGATACGCAGTATTTT. Its protein is CASSRPKPPSFRGGAWNRTDTQYF.

This clone is a singleton in its sample. The rearrangement links TRBV10-1 to TRBJ1-2, with unresolved D. The CDR3 has 12 amino acids. V lost 7 bases, J lost 3 bases, and 9 bases lay in between. Germline V lookup: CDR1 WNHNN, CDR2 SYGVQD (reference sequence). The CDR3: CASNTEDYGYTF. For the CDR3, the DNA is TGCGCCAGCAATACGGAGGACTATGGCTACACCTTC.

This chain uses TRBV10-3 with TRBJ1-2, with 11 bases matching TRBD1. The CDR3 totals 15 residues. The ends lost 4 bases at V and 7 bases at J; junction bases unmatched: 8. The germline V gene encodes CDR1 ENHRY and CDR2 SYGVKD. CDR3 amino acids: CAISGDRGLVSGYTF. CDR3 sequence (DNA): TGTGCCATCAGTGGGGACAGGGGGTTGGTGAGTGGCTACACCTTC.

Written as DNA, the CDR3 is TGTGCCAGCAGCGTAAATACAGGGTTTACTGAAGCTTTCTTT. Its translation: CASSVNTGFTEAFF. J is TRBJ1-1 and V is TRBV9, with a weak D call TRBD1 (6 bases). Germline assignment: CDR1 SGDLS and CDR2 YYNGEE. The V end lost 1 base, the J end lost 5 bases, and 12 bases lay between the germline ends. The length of the CDR3 is 14 residues.

The J gene is TRBJ2-2, the V gene TRBV18; the match to TRBD1 covers 9 bases. The V gene's germline CDR1 is KGHSH and CDR2 LQKENI. The trim removed 4 bases at V and 1 base at J, leaving 1 base unmatched. The CDR3 loop spans 15 amino acids. This CDR3 is CASSQGQGNTGELFF. CDR3 nucleotide sequence: TGTGCCAGCTCACAGGGACAGGGGAACACCGGGGAGCTGTTTTTT.

This clone came up a few times. The V call is TRBV4-3, the J call TRBJ1-5; 7 positions agree with TRBD1. CDR3 length: 14 residues. CDR1 LGHNA and CDR2 YSLEER come from the germline V gene. V lost 3 bases and J lost 9; bases outside the gene matches: 8. The CDR3 reads CASSQRQGYGPQHF. In nucleotides, the CDR3 is TGCGCCAGCAGCCAGAGACAGGGTTACGGGCCCCAGCATTTT.

V usage is TRBV7-9 and J usage is TRBJ1-4; D is uncertain. Trimming took off 1 base at V and 2 bases at J, with 11 bases between the two ends. The germline V gene encodes CDR1 SEHNR and CDR2 FQNEAQ (reference sequence). CDR3 length equals 16 residues. CDR3 DNA: TGTGCCAGCAGCTTAGTAAGAGGAAGGACTAATGAAAAACTGTTTTTT. This translates into CASSLVRGRTNEKLFF.

The V and J genes are TRBV19 and TRBJ1-6; D ambiguous. Trimming cost V 3 bases and J 13 bases, with 19 bases left between them. This CDR3 spans 15 amino acids. Germline lookup yields CDR1 LNHDA and CDR2 SQIVND (reference sequence). CDR3 in DNA: TGTGCCAGTAGTATGAGGCGGGGTGGTGAAATCCCCCTCCACTTT. Translating gives CASSMRRGGEIPLHF. The full variable domain, in which reference TRBV19 and TRBJ1-6 provide the parts outside the CDR3, is DGGITQSPKYLFRKEGQNVTLSCEQNLNHDAMYWYRQDPGQGLRLIYYSQIVNDFQKGDIAEGYSVSREKKESFPLTVTSAQKNPTAFYLCASSMRRGGEIPLHFGNGTRLTVT.

The rearrangement links TRBV18 to TRBJ1-2; D possibly corresponds to TRBD1 (5 bases). Trimming cost V 0 bases and J 4 bases, with 9 bases left between them. The length of the CDR3 is 14 residues. Germline CDR1 reads KGHSH; CDR2 reads LQKENI. The CDR3 here is CASSPPGGFYGYTF. DNA for the CDR3: TGTGCCAGCTCACCACCTGGGGGGTTCTATGGCTACACCTTC.

The chain has TRBV3-1 (or the pseudogene TRBV3-2) and TRBJ2-3; the D gene is possibly TRBD2 (5 bases). Trimming took 9 bases from V and 6 from J, leaving 13 bases between them. Germline CDR1 is LGHDT and CDR2 is YNNKEL (reference sequence). The CDR3 spans 12 residues. CDR3 loop: CASSSGGDTQYF. CDR3 sequence (DNA): TGTGCCAGTTCCTCGGGCGGGGATACGCAGTATTTT.

V is TRBV6-6 and J is TRBJ1-1; 10 nucleotides line up with TRBD1. Germline V gives CDR1 MNHNY, CDR2 SVGAGI (reference sequence). With 4 bases clipped from V and 4 bases from J, the junction kept 6 bases outside the gene matches. CDR3 size: 15 residues. CDR3 DNA sequence: TGTGCCAGCAGTTCCTCCGGGACAGGGGCCACTGAAGCTTTCTTT. This gives the protein CASSSSGTGATEAFF.

This clone has just a few counts. CDR3 nucleotide sequence: TGTGCCAGCAGTGAAGGGGGACAGGGGAACACTGAAGCTTTCTTT. This sequence encodes CASSEGGQGNTEAFF. The genes are TRBV2 and TRBJ1-1, with TRBD1 matching over 9 bases. Trimming cost V 1 base and J 1 base; bases outside gene matches: 1. In germline, CDR1 is SNHLY, CDR2 FYNNEI. This CDR3 contains 15 residues.

The chain employs TRBV6-2 or TRBV6-3 and TRBJ2-2; 13 bases line up with TRBD2. Germline loops: CDR1 MNHEY, CDR2 SVGEGT. This CDR3 spans 16 amino acids. J lost 6 bases, V lost 5 bases, and 6 bases had no gene match. CDR3 sequence reads: CASSARTSGGPGELFF. In DNA form, the CDR3 reads TGTGCCAGCAGTGCTAGGACTAGCGGGGGCCCCGGGGAGCTGTTTTTT.

The chain uses TRBV4-3 and TRBJ1-2; 9 bases line up with TRBD1. Unmatched junction bases numbered 8, after V lost 0 bases and J lost 6 bases. Germline V gives CDR1 LGHNA, CDR2 YSLEER. The CDR3 covers 16 residues. The CDR3 sequence is CASSQDPGTGSDGYTF. CDR3 nucleotide sequence: TGCGCCAGCAGCCAAGACCCCGGGACAGGGTCGGATGGCTACACCTTC.

About this clone itself: The same CDR3 also results from other DNA sequences found in this sample. The V and J genes are TRBV5-1 and TRBJ1-1; 7 positions match TRBD1. Germline trimming cut 4 bases from V and 6 bases from J; bases unmatched to any gene: 3. CDR1 and CDR2 from the germline V gene are SGHRS and YFSETQ. The CDR3 extends over 12 amino acids. Here the CDR3 reads CASSPDRAEAFF. DNA of the CDR3: TGCGCCAGCAGCCCAGACAGGGCTGAAGCTTTCTTT.

This clone was counted a single time. DNA for the CDR3: TGTGCCAGCAGTGATGGCGGCGCGGGGAACACTGAAGCTTTCTTT. Its protein is CASSDGGAGNTEAFF. This rearrangement joins TRBV2 to TRBJ1-1, with D unresolved. The length of the CDR3 is 15 residues. Trimming left V 3 bases short and J 1 base short, with 12 bases between. Germline values: CDR1 SNHLY, CDR2 FYNNEI.

This chain connects TRBV6-6 to TRBJ2-7, with TRBD1 identical over 9 bases. Per the germline V gene, CDR1 is MNHNY and CDR2 is SVGAGI (reference sequence). The CDR3 has 16 residues. V shed 0 bases and J 3 bases; nucleotides not matched to a gene: 6. CDR3 nucleotide sequence: TGTGCCAGCAGTTACTCGGGCCCGGACAGGGGCTACGAGCAGTACTTC. Its protein is CASSYSGPDRGYEQYF.

This clone was seen a few times. The chain has TRBV30 and TRBJ1-2; TRBD1 might be the D (5 bases). CDR3 length equals 13 residues. CDR1 and CDR2 (germline): GTSNPN, SVGIG (reference sequence). V lost 0 bases, J lost 5 bases, and 10 bases lay in between. In nucleotides, the CDR3 is TGTGCCTGGAGTGTAACCAGGGTATATGGCTACACCTTC. Its translation is CAWSVTRVYGYTF.

The chain has TRBV11-3 and TRBJ2-6; the D is unclear. Trimming shortened V by 8 bases and J by 4 bases, and 12 bases separated the two germline ends. This CDR3 has 14 amino acids. CDR1 SGHNT and CDR2 YENEEA come from the germline V gene. CDR3 region: CASAPASGANVLTF. The CDR3 DNA reads as TGTGCCAGCGCCCCAGCGTCGGGGGCCAACGTCCTGACTTTC.

This rearrangement joins TRBV7-3 to TRBJ1-2; a possible D gene is TRBD1 (6 bases). This CDR3 comprises 13 residues. The V end was cut by 5 bases, the J end by 5 bases, with 12 bases between. CDR1 and CDR2 from the germline V gene are SGHTA and FQGTGA. The DNA of the CDR3 is TGTGCCAGCAGCGAAGGACAGACATATGGCTACACCTTC. The encoded protein is CASSEGQTYGYTF.